This passage covers 5 T cell receptor beta chains from one sample sequenced in a study of PD-L1 blockade in urothelial cancer. TCRdb's copy holds only in-frame clones and misses some; the assay was immunoSEQ multiplex PCR. The sample has nearly 50,000 clones; about 85% are singletons. As for time point: peripheral blood 6 weeks after treatment start. The starting material was PBMCs, obtained around atezolizumab (anti-PD-L1) treatment. The origin of the receptors is a man aged 50 to 60 with urothelial cancer.

The chain is built from TRBV2 and TRBJ1-1; the D is unclear. Germline loops: CDR1 SNHLY, CDR2 FYNNEI. This CDR3 region has 14 residues. Trimming cost V 6 bases and J 6 bases, with 17 bases left between them. Here the CDR3 reads CASRVLTPRAEAFF. CDR3 sequence (DNA): TGTGCCAGCAGGGTTCTTACCCCCCGGGCTGAAGCTTTCTTT.

This clone was observed once. The chain employs TRBV10-3 and TRBJ2-3; TRBD2 matches 10 bases. Trimming at V came to 8 bases and at J to 0 bases, leaving 5 bases not matched to a gene. CDR1 and CDR2 from the germline V gene are ENHRY and SYGVKD. The CDR3 has 15 residues. The CDR3 region is CAIGVAGGSTDTQYF. The CDR3 bases are TGTGCCATCGGGGTAGCGGGGGGAAGCACAGATACGCAGTATTTT.

The chain carries TRBV7-3 and TRBJ2-1, with TRBD2 matching over 8 bases. Germline V gene lookup returns CDR1 SGHTA and CDR2 FQGTGA. The CDR3 totals 15 residues. J was trimmed by 9 bases and V by 5 bases; bases with no gene match: 12. The chain's CDR3 is CASSLTRGGWSEQFF. The CDR3 nucleotides are TGTGCCAGCAGCCTTACTCGGGGGGGCTGGAGTGAGCAGTTCTTC. Variable domain in full (rest from reference TRBV7-3 and TRBJ2-1): GAGVSQTPSNKVTEKGKYVELRCDPISGHTALYWYRQSLGQGPEFLIYFQGTGAADDSGLPNDRFFAVRPEGSVSTLKIQRTERGDSAVYLCASSLTRGGWSEQFFGPGTRLTVL.

This clone is a singleton in its sample. The chain couples TRBV20-1 to TRBJ2-7; D gene ambiguous. The CDR3 is 11 residues long. Germline loops: CDR1 DFQATT, CDR2 SNEGSKA (reference sequence). V gave up 7 bases and J gave up 5 bases, with 12 bases separating them. This CDR3 is CSGLEFDEQYF. CDR3 nucleotides: TGCAGTGGGTTAGAGTTTGACGAGCAGTACTTC.

The table lists this clone with a few counts. This chain links TRBV19 with TRBJ1-6; D is perhaps TRBD1 (6 bases). In germline, CDR1 is LNHDA, CDR2 SQIVND (reference sequence). V was trimmed by 1 base and J by 3 bases, leaving 7 bases between them. The CDR3 sequence is 15 residues long. The CDR3 spells CASSIGQDYNSPLHF. The CDR3 bases are TGTGCCAGTAGTATAGGACAGGACTATAATTCACCCCTCCACTTT.